These 9 T cell receptor beta chains were sequenced from one sample in a study of T-cell memory formation after mild COVID-19. TCRdb redid the calling of the 5' RACE reads with MiXCR, one entry per CDR3 protein. This table holds about 610,000 distinct CDR3 sequences, about 18% found once. The material sequenced was PBMCs or a T cell subset sorted from them (not recorded which). All receptors derive from an adult woman who had mild COVID-19 (a few samples of this study predate the infection). Cell type and time point are not known.

This clonotype was detected only a few times. The V and J genes are TRBV4-2 and TRBJ2-7; a possible D gene is TRBD2 (6 bases). Per germline, CDR1 LGHNA and CDR2 YNFKEQ. Trimming removed 1 base from V and 6 bases from J, with 13 bases in between. The CDR3 loop spans 14 amino acids. CDR3 loop: CASSQAGEVAEQYF. The CDR3 DNA reads TGTGCCAGCAGCCAAGCGGGAGAGGTAGCCGAGCAGTACTTC.

This sequence joins TRBV27 and TRBJ2-5; 7 bases are a match to TRBD1. Germline V CDR1 and CDR2: MNHEY, SMNVEV (reference sequence). With V trimmed by 0 bases and J by 1 base, 11 bases remained unmatched. The CDR3 sequence is 18 residues long. As DNA, the CDR3 is TGTGCCAGCAGTTTATCACTAACACAGGGGAGAGGCCAAGAGACCCAGTACTTC. It encodes CASSLSLTQGRGQETQYF.

The chain recombines TRBV12-5 with TRBJ2-1; TRBD2 aligns across 15 bases. The CDR3 runs 19 residues. From germline, CDR1 is LGHNT and CDR2 FRNRAP. V shed 4 bases, J shed 3 bases, and the junction held 10 bases outside the gene matches. The CDR3: CASGSGTSGRPWSYNEQFF. CDR3 DNA: TGTGCTAGTGGTTCGGGGACTAGCGGGAGGCCCTGGAGCTACAATGAGCAGTTCTTC.

The chain combines TRBV12-3 or TRBV12-4 with TRBJ2-2; possible D gene TRBD2, 6 bases. Trimming took off 6 bases at V and 4 bases at J, with 6 bases between the two ends. There are 12 residues in the CDR3. The CDR3 is CASRGGTGELFF. The DNA for the CDR3 is TGTGCCAGCAGGGGAGGCACCGGGGAGCTGTTTTTT.

This chain uses TRBV6-6 with TRBJ1-6; D is undetermined. Germline V gives CDR1 MNHNY, CDR2 SVGAGI (reference sequence). V was cut by 0 bases and J by 7 bases, with 10 bases left in between. There are 15 residues in the CDR3. For the CDR3, the DNA is TGTGCCAGCAGTTACTCGCGTGAACAAAATTCACCCCTCCACTTT. It translates to CASSYSREQNSPLHF.

There are a few counts of this clonotype. The chain joins TRBV7-9 to TRBJ2-6; D is ambiguous. V lost 5 bases and J 4 bases, leaving 18 bases between the germline ends. The CDR3 is 17 residues long. Germline CDR1 reads SEHNR; CDR2 reads FQNEAQ (reference sequence). The CDR3 region is CASSGIVTEYGANVLTF. The CDR3 DNA sequence: TGTGCCAGCAGCGGGATCGTCACGGAATACGGGGCCAACGTCCTGACTTTC.

This clonotype has just a few counts. The chain has TRBV7-9 and TRBJ2-1; 12 bases fit TRBD1. The germline CDR1 and CDR2 sequences are SEHNR and FQNEAQ (reference sequence). V shed 6 bases and J 7 bases; nucleotides not matched to a gene: 10. This CDR3 is built from 16 residues. The CDR3 DNA follows: TGTGCCAGCAGGGAGACCGGGACAGGGGGCAAGAATGAGCAGTTCTTC. Translation: CASRETGTGGKNEQFF.

This clonotype occurred a few times. The chain combines TRBV5-5 with TRBJ2-7, with a tentative D call TRBD1 (6 bases). V was cut by 4 bases and J by 2 bases, with 13 bases left in between. The germline CDR1 and CDR2 sequences are SGHKS and YYEKEE (reference sequence). The CDR3 runs to 14 residues. The CDR3 DNA is TGTGCCAGCAGCAGTACTACAGGGACCTACGAGCAGTACTTC. The encoded protein is CASSSTTGTYEQYF. The full variable domain, in which reference TRBV5-5 and TRBJ2-7 provide the parts outside the CDR3, is DAGVTQSPTHLIKTRGQQVTLRCSPISGHKSVSWYQQVLGQGPQFIFQYYEKEERGRGNFPDRFSARQFPNYSSELNVNALLLGDSALYLCASSSTTGTYEQYFGPGTRLTVT.

This clonotype was detected only a few times. This rearrangement joins TRBV10-2 to TRBJ2-7, with a weak D call TRBD2 (5 bases). Trimming took off 5 bases at V and 0 bases at J, with 11 bases between the two ends. Germline V gives CDR1 WSHSY, CDR2 SAAADI. This CDR3 region has 14 residues. The CDR3 is CASSHPEGSYEQYF. CDR3 DNA: TGCGCCAGCAGTCACCCCGAGGGCTCCTACGAGCAGTACTTC.